This is a list of T cell receptor beta chains from one sample in a study of blood T cell repertoires in COVID-19. The protocol was immunoSEQ multiplex PCR, while the TCRdb copy is restricted to in-frame clones and leaves out a portion. The data hold about 350,000 clones, with 87% observed a single time. The sample consisted of peripheral blood. These receptor sequences come from a man aged 30 to 39 with COVID-19, enrolled during active disease. CDR3s include the opening cysteine and the closing phenylalanine or tryptophan. A D gene is named only where the DNA matches it firmly. Clone size is not always given. Where it is, it says once, few, many or a class for expanded clones.

V gene	J gene	D gene	clone size	CDR3 protein	CDR3 DNA
TRBV9	TRBJ2-5	TRBD1	-	CASSLRTGDGTQYF	TGTGCCAGCAGCCTTCGGACAGGGGATGGGACCCAGTACTTC
TRBV7-2	TRBJ1-4	TRBD1	-	CASSLSTGGHEKLFF	TGTGCCAGCAGCTTGTCCACAGGGGGTCATGAAAAACTGTTTTTT
TRBV30	TRBJ1-6	-	few	CAWSGRQRYNSPLHF	TGTGCCTGGAGTGGAAGACAGAGGTATAATTCACCCCTCCACTTT
TRBV12-3/TRBV12-4	TRBJ2-1	-	-	CASSFGQLEQFF	TGTGCCAGCAGTTTCGGACAACTTGAGCAGTTCTTC
TRBV24-1	TRBJ2-1	TRBD2	-	CATSPAGGSDEQFF	TGTGCCACCAGCCCCGCGGGAGGATCGGATGAGCAGTTCTTC
TRBV7-7	TRBJ2-7	-	-	CASSLRGNYEQYF	TGTGCCAGCAGCTTGAGGGGGAACTACGAGCAGTACTTC
TRBV5-6	TRBJ1-1	-	few	CASSLGRGRTEAFF	TGTGCCAGCAGCTTGGGGAGGGGCCGCACTGAAGCTTTCTTT
TRBV5-1	TRBJ2-1	TRBD1	-	CASTSSRTGLGYNEQFF	TGCGCCAGCACCTCTTCACGGACAGGTCTGGGCTACAATGAGCAGTTCTTC
TRBV27	TRBJ2-7	-	-	CASSLSPVPSYEQYF	TGTGCCAGCAGTTTGTCCCCGGTCCCCTCCTACGAGCAGTACTTC
TRBV11-3	TRBJ2-3	TRBD2	-	CASSPVIGTSSTDTQYF	TGTGCCAGCAGCCCAGTCATTGGGACTAGCTCCACAGATACGCAGTATTTT
TRBV20-1	TRBJ2-1	-	-	CSASQLRTYNEQFF	TGCAGTGCTAGTCAACTCCGCACCTACAATGAGCAGTTCTTC
TRBV4-2	TRBJ2-7	-	-	CASSQESDYYSYEQYF	TGTGCCAGCAGCCAAGAAAGTGACTACTACTCCTACGAGCAGTACTTC
TRBV18	TRBJ1-1	-	-	CASSPQGGDTEAFF	TGTGCCAGCTCACCTCAGGGAGGGGACACTGAAGCTTTCTTT
TRBV3-1/TRBV3-2	TRBJ1-2	-	-	CASSQGYGGPHGYTF	TGTGCCAGCAGCCAAGGTTACGGGGGTCCGCATGGCTACACCTTC
TRBV10-3	TRBJ1-2	TRBD1	-	CAISESGQGYGYTF	TGTGCCATCAGTGAGTCGGGACAGGGCTATGGCTACACCTTC
TRBV7-7	TRBJ1-6	-	-	CASSASTDSPLHF	TGTGCCAGCAGCGCAAGTACGGATTCACCCCTCCACTTT
TRBV28	TRBJ1-2	TRBD1	-	CASSSGQKIYGYTF	TGTGCCAGCAGTTCGGGACAGAAAATCTATGGCTACACCTTC
TRBV7-2	TRBJ1-2	-	-	CASSLDPGNYGYTF	TGTGCCAGCAGCTTAGATCCCGGTAACTATGGCTACACCTTC
TRBV5-1	TRBJ1-6	TRBD1	once	CASSQVPTGTDNSPLHF	TGCGCCAGCAGCCAGGTCCCAACCGGGACAGATAATTCACCCCTCCACTTT
TRBV13	TRBJ2-7	-	-	CASSLRDTEYEQYF	TGTGCCAGCAGCTTGAGGGACACCGAGTACGAGCAGTACTTC
TRBV4-2	TRBJ2-3	TRBD2	-	CASSQDTARGRDTQYF	TGTGCCAGCAGCCAAGATACGGCGCGGGGGAGAGATACGCAGTATTTT
TRBV19	TRBJ2-1	TRBD2	many	CASRGLAGSLYNEQFF	TGTGCCAGTAGGGGACTAGCGGGATCCCTTTACAATGAGCAGTTCTTC
TRBV27	TRBJ1-3	-	-	CASSFDRGNTIYF	TGTGCCAGCAGTTTCGACAGAGGAAACACCATATATTTT
TRBV7-8	TRBJ2-1	TRBD2	-	CASSSGLAGGDTYNEQFF	TGTGCCAGCAGCTCAGGACTAGCGGGGGGCGATACCTACAATGAGCAGTTCTTC